This T cell receptor beta chain is drawn from a study of blood T cell repertoires in COVID-19. Background on the study: Italy, Spain and the United States were the sources of the convalescent and acute COVID-19 samples.

The CDR3 consists of 20 residues. V lost 6 bases and J lost 6; bases outside the gene matches: 21. Germline V gene data show CDR1 as LGHDT and CDR2 as YNNKEL (reference sequence). In the original processing: Reference gene primers were amplified, and this amplification served to estimate nucleated cell counts. Generated by immunoSEQ multiplex PCR, the TCRdb table keeps only in-frame clones and is missing some. V and J calls plus clone size are reproduced from that table; the DNA served to infer D and trimming. The sample holds 200,000 to 250,000 clones, approximately 80% seen once. Patients of the Seattle cohort, enrolled during active infection, were followed longitudinally.

The sequenced sample was peripheral blood. The sequence was collected from a woman aged 80 or older with COVID-19, enrolled during active disease. V and J are TRBV3-1 (or the pseudogene TRBV3-2) and TRBJ2-3, with 13 nucleotides matching TRBD2. In DNA form, the CDR3 reads TGTGCCAGCAGACCCAGGCTTGTGCCGAGACTAGCGGGAGGTTCGGATACGCAGTATTTT. The encoded protein is CASRPRLVPRLAGGSDTQYF.